These 16 T cell receptor beta chains share one sample of origin, sequenced in a study of T-cell reconstitution after alpha-beta-depleted transplantation in children. Preparation of the TCRbeta library involved a method that used unique molecular identifiers. TCRdb recomputed calls from the PCR reads with MiXCR, one row per CDR3 protein. This sample yields about 980,000 distinct CDR3 sequences, of which about 31% are seen a single time; more than 25% belongs to the top ten. The input for sequencing was PBMCs, mostly from graft donor cells, taken 360 days after TCRalphabeta/CD19-depleted stem cell transplant. Source of these receptors: a boy less than two years old who had a stem cell transplant for SCID, so the T cells may come from the graft donor.

The chain employs TRBV9 and TRBJ2-7, with TRBD2 matching 10 bases. The CDR3 loop spans 17 amino acids. Looked up from germline, CDR1 is SGDLS and CDR2 is YYNGEE. The trim removed 4 bases at V and 3 bases at J, leaving 13 bases unmatched. Here the CDR3 reads CASSKNVGAGGSYEQYF. The CDR3, as DNA: TGTGCCAGCAGCAAGAACGTGGGAGCGGGGGGGAGCTACGAGCAGTACTTC.

V is TRBV5-1 and J is TRBJ1-6; 7 bases map to TRBD1. Germline loops: CDR1 SGHRS, CDR2 YFSETQ. After removal of 0 bases from V and 8 bases from J, the junction contained 2 bases not matched to a gene. This CDR3 comprises 14 residues. For the CDR3, the DNA is TGCGCCAGCAGCTTGGTAGGGGGCGATTCACCCCTCCACTTT. This sequence encodes CASSLVGGDSPLHF.

This clonotype was seen only a few times. The gene calls are TRBV5-5 and TRBJ1-2, with a possible D match to TRBD1 (6 bases). The CDR3 totals 16 residues. V was clipped by 4 bases and J by 5 bases, with 21 bases between them. Germline V gene lookup returns CDR1 SGHKS and CDR2 YYEKEE (reference sequence). The DNA of the CDR3 is TGTGCCAGCAGCCTCGAGGGTGGGGGGCTCGTGTATGGCTACACCTTC. This sequence encodes CASSLEGGGLVYGYTF.

This clonotype was seen only a few times. The CDR3 spells CASQPWETQYF. Written as DNA, the CDR3 is TGTGCCAGCCAGCCCTGGGAGACCCAGTACTTC. V is TRBV2 and J is TRBJ2-5, with no clear D. The germline gives CDR1 SNHLY, CDR2 FYNNEI. V was trimmed by 8 bases and J by 5 bases, leaving 9 bases between them. This CDR3 comprises 11 residues.

This clonotype was detected only a few times. This chain connects TRBV4-1 to TRBJ2-2; D remains unclear. Trimming left V 1 base short and J 8 bases short, with 11 bases between. The germline V gene encodes CDR1 MGHRA and CDR2 YSYEKL. The CDR3 totals 14 residues. The CDR3 protein is CASSQVSTPGELFF. DNA for the CDR3: TGCGCCAGCAGCCAAGTTAGTACCCCGGGGGAGCTGTTTTTT.

The chain carries TRBV4-1 and TRBJ1-2, with TRBD1 matching over 7 bases. The CDR3 contains 14 residues. The V and J ends lost 1 base and 5 bases, in that order; junction bases with no gene match: 4. Germline V CDR1 and CDR2: MGHRA, YSYEKL. CDR3 amino acids: CASSQAPTGYGYTF. The CDR3 nucleotides read TGCGCCAGCAGCCAAGCCCCGACAGGGTATGGCTACACCTTC.

In this sample, this clonotype turned up a few times. The rearrangement joins TRBV20-1 to TRBJ1-1; perhaps TRBD1 as D (6 bases). This CDR3 spans 14 amino acids. The germline CDR1 and CDR2 sequences are DFQATT and SNEGSKA (reference sequence). Deletions cut 0 bases from V and 5 bases from J, with 13 bases between. The CDR3 loop is CSARDRRGGTEAFF. CDR3 coding DNA: TGCAGTGCTAGAGATCGAAGGGGGGGTACTGAAGCTTTCTTT.

This clonotype was counted only a few times. The chain joins TRBV7-3 to TRBJ2-3; maybe TRBD2 (5 bases). Germline CDR1 is SGHTA and CDR2 is FQGTGA. V shed 0 bases and J shed 2 bases, with 12 bases lying between them. CDR3 size: 16 residues. CDR3 residues: CASSLTVAGPTDTQYF. In DNA, the CDR3 is TGTGCCAGCAGCTTAACGGTGGCGGGCCCCACAGATACGCAGTATTTT.

The chain recombines TRBV4-2 with TRBJ2-7, with D possibly called TRBD1 or TRBD2 (5 bases each). Germline V gene lookup returns CDR1 LGHNA and CDR2 YNFKEQ. V was trimmed by 0 bases and J by 7 bases, leaving 22 bases between them. The CDR3 runs to 17 residues. The CDR3 is CASSQEAQSGTEQEQYF. CDR3 in DNA: TGTGCCAGCAGCCAAGAAGCCCAATCCGGGACGGAGCAGGAGCAGTACTTC.

This clonotype was observed at least ten times. The V and J genes are TRBV6-1 and TRBJ2-2, with 7 bases lining up with TRBD1. Germline V lookup: CDR1 MNHNS, CDR2 SASEGT. The junction had 9 bases not matched to a gene; V was cut back by 7 bases and J by 4 bases. The CDR3 runs 15 residues. CDR3 bases: TGTGCCAGCACCGCGGACAGGAAGGCCACCGGGGAGCTGTTTTTT. Translation: CASTADRKATGELFF.

The chain couples TRBV6-5 to TRBJ2-7; D unresolved. This CDR3 contains 14 residues. Germline V CDR1 and CDR2: MNHEY, SVGAGI. Trimming left V 0 bases short and J 2 bases short, with 8 bases between. CDR3 sequence reads: CASSYSGTTYEQYF. The CDR3 bases are TGTGCCAGCAGTTACTCGGGCACAACCTACGAGCAGTACTTC.

The V call is TRBV5-1, the J call TRBJ2-1; no reliable D call. The CDR3 length is 19 residues. Trimming pared 4 bases from V and 4 bases from J, leaving 27 bases between. Germline V gene lookup returns CDR1 SGHRS and CDR2 YFSETQ. The CDR3 spells CASSLPDGTDYLLYNEQFF. DNA for the CDR3: TGCGCCAGCAGCCTCCCGGACGGAACAGATTATCTTCTATACAATGAGCAGTTCTTC.

This clonotype occurred a few times. The V gene is TRBV6-1, the J gene TRBJ2-5, with 11 positions matching TRBD2. CDR3 length equals 15 residues. The trim removed 8 bases at V and 4 bases at J, leaving 9 bases unmatched. CDR1 is MNHNS, CDR2 SASEGT, per germline. CDR3 residues: CASSRGTSGGETQYF. CDR3 DNA sequence: TGTGCCAGCTCCAGGGGGACTAGCGGAGGAGAGACCCAGTACTTC.

J is TRBJ2-1 and V is TRBV4-1; D may be TRBD2 (6 bases). V lost 3 bases, J lost 6 bases, and 15 bases lay in between. CDR1 MGHRA and CDR2 YSYEKL come from the germline V gene. CDR3 length equals 15 residues. The CDR3 loop is CASSQGGVRVNEQFF. The DNA of the CDR3 is TGCGCCAGCAGCCAGGGCGGGGTAAGGGTCAATGAGCAGTTCTTC.

The chain carries TRBV6-5 and TRBJ1-4; no definite D call. The V end lost 2 bases, the J end lost 0 bases, and 7 bases lay between the germline ends. CDR3 length: 15 amino acids. Per the germline V gene, CDR1 is MNHEY and CDR2 is SVGAGI. CDR3: CASSYGPATNEKLFF. The CDR3 DNA sequence: TGTGCCAGCAGTTACGGGCCAGCAACTAATGAAAAACTGTTTTTT.

The chain couples TRBV14 to TRBJ2-5; 7 bases agree with TRBD2. J gave up 0 bases and V 4 bases, and 8 bases lay outside the gene matches. CDR1 SGHDN and CDR2 FVKESK come from the germline V gene. There are 16 residues in the CDR3. Here the CDR3 DNA reads TGTGCCAGCAGCCCTCTAGCGGATGCGTACCAAGAGACCCAGTACTTC. Protein product: CASSPLADAYQETQYF.